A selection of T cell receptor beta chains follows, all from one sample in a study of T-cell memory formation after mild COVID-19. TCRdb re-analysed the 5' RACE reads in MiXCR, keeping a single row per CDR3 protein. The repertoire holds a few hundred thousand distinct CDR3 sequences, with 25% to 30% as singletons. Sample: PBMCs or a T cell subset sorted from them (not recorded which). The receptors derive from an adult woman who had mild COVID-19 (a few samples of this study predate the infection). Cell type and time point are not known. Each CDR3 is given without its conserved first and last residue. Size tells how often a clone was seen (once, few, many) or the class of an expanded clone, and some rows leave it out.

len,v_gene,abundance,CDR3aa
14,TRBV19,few,ASSPDNPLSGNTIY
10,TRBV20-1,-,SARADNPTQY
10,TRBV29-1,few,SVSSTNEKLF
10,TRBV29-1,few,SVEGTKWTQY
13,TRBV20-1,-,SARGRGTAGNTIY
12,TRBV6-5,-,ASSYRQVDSPLH
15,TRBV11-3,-,ASSVPRTTIGYNEQF
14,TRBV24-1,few,ATSDMGQGSTGELF
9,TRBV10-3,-,AGGGDYEQY
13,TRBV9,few,ASSVWQDTYNEQF
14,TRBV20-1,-,SAAGGIAGDTDTQY
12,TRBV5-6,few,ASNLAGVSNEQF
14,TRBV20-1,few,SAAQRGLAGDNEQF
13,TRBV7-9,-,ASSSRDRGRGGYT
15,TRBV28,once,ASSLYTGQFSTVELF
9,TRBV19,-,ASSMKEEAF
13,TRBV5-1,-,ASSSRPDRGYEQY
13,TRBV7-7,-,ASSLAGGHWETQY
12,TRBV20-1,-,SARDGWRAYEQY
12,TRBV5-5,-,ASSSGYSNQPQH
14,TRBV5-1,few,ASSPPGVEGTGELF
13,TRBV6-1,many,ASSVSGGSYNEQF
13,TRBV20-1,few,SARDPRDSKETQY
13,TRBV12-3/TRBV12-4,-,ASSRNVNAGYGYT
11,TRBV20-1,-,SAEDRVGNTIY
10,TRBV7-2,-,ASSLALGRAF
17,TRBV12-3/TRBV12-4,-,ASSFRYRLAGVSQETQY
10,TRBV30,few,AWRGGVDEQF
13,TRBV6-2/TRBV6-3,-,ASRRLALSTDTQY
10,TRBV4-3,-,ASSQDGGGYT
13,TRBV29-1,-,SVAILGGASDGYT
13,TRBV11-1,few,ASSLTVDHTDTQY
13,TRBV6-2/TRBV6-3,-,ASSWRRGPYNEQF
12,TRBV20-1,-,SARLHHPGDTQY
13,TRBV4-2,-,ASSQDGVSTDTQY
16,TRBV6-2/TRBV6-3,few,ASSPYEGTSGGVETQY
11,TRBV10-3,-,AISLAGHNEQF
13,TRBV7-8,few,ASSLTHRGSDTQY
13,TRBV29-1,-,SVEGVFPIHNEQF
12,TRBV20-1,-,SANGDGTNEKLF
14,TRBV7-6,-,ASSLLGGASYNEQF
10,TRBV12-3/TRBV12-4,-,ASTGGGFEAF
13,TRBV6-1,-,ASSGGQGNQETQY